Presented here are 21 T cell receptor beta chains from one specimen sequenced in a study of cytomegalovirus exposure and HLA in healthy donors. The PCR made use of 60 Vbeta and 13 Jbeta primers. Sequencing was performed with immunoSEQ multiplex PCR; in TCRdb, only in-frame clones are kept and a portion is missing. This table holds about 94,000 clones, 81% found once. Sequences were obtained from PBMCs. The origin of the receptors is a human donor in good health.

The V gene is TRBV5-4, the J gene TRBJ2-3; 11 positions match TRBD2. V lost 0 bases to trimming and J lost 1 base; unmatched junction nucleotides: 7. This CDR3 contains 18 residues. Germline V CDR1 and CDR2: SGHNT, YYREEE (reference sequence). Here the CDR3 DNA reads TGTGCCAGCAGCTTGGTTAGCGGGAGGGCTGGGGGCACAGATACGCAGTATTTT. Its translation is CASSLVSGRAGGTDTQYF.

This clone is a singleton in its sample. The chain is built from TRBV6-5 and TRBJ2-2; tentatively, D is TRBD1 (8 bases). Germline CDR1 and CDR2: MNHEY and SVGAGI. V shed 3 bases and J shed 4 bases, with 15 bases lying between them. This CDR3 is 16 amino acids long. The chain's CDR3 is CASSYSDREGTGELFF. Here the CDR3 DNA reads TGTGCCAGCAGTTATTCGGACAGGGAGGGCACCGGGGAGCTGTTTTTT.

This chain connects TRBV7-6 to TRBJ2-2, with a possible D match to TRBD1 (5 bases). V gave up 3 bases and J gave up 2 bases, with 7 bases separating them. In germline, CDR1 is SGHVS, CDR2 FNYEAQ. The CDR3 covers 14 residues. Written as DNA, the CDR3 is TGTGCCAGCAGCTTGGGGCTTAACACCGGGGAGCTGTTTTTT. This translates into CASSLGLNTGELFF.

The genes are TRBV27 and TRBJ1-2; unclear D gene. CDR1 and CDR2 (germline): MNHEY, SMNVEV (reference sequence). The CDR3 extends over 13 amino acids. V was pared by 5 bases and J by 4 bases, with 11 bases between. CDR3 nucleotide sequence: TGTGCCAGCAGTCTCCGGGGTGGCTATGGCTACACCTTC. Protein sequence: CASSLRGGYGYTF.

The V and J genes are TRBV7-9 and TRBJ1-5; 12 bases fit TRBD1. V lost 5 bases, J lost 2 bases, and 4 bases stayed unmatched. The CDR3 length is 16 residues. Germline V gives CDR1 SEHNR, CDR2 FQNEAQ (reference sequence). CDR3 nucleotides: TGTGCCAGCAGCGTTGGGACAGGGGGCGGCAATCAGCCCCAGCATTTT. It encodes CASSVGTGGGNQPQHF.

The rearrangement joins TRBV5-1 to TRBJ1-1; no reliable D call. V was trimmed by 0 bases and J by 6 bases, leaving 12 bases between them. From germline, CDR1 is SGHRS and CDR2 YFSETQ. The CDR3 runs 14 residues. CDR3 protein: CASSLVGERAEAFF. Written as DNA, the CDR3 is TGCGCCAGCAGCTTGGTTGGCGAGCGGGCTGAAGCTTTCTTT.

V and J are TRBV7-2 and TRBJ2-1; the D gene is possibly TRBD2 (7 bases). This CDR3 comprises 15 residues. Trimming stripped 4 bases from V and 7 bases from J, with 17 bases between. Per germline, CDR1 SGHTA and CDR2 FQGNSA. CDR3 residues: CASSSRGGGPNEQFF. The CDR3 region has the DNA TGTGCCAGCAGCTCCCGAGGGGGGGGGCCTAATGAGCAGTTCTTC.

The gene calls are TRBV7-2 and TRBJ2-3; tentative D call: TRBD2 (6 bases). Germline CDR1 reads SGHTA; CDR2 reads FQGNSA. The ends were cut back, 4 bases at V and 3 bases at J, with 11 bases in the middle. The CDR3 totals 14 residues. The CDR3 bases are TGTGCCAGCAGCTCGCAGACTAGAACAGATACGCAGTATTTT. This codes for CASSSQTRTDTQYF. The entire variable domain, with the rest obtained from reference TRBV7-2 and TRBJ2-3, is as follows: GAGVSQSPSNKVTEKGKDVELRCDPISGHTALYWYRQSLGQGLEFLIYFQGNSAPDKSGLPSDRFSAERTGGSVSTLTIQRTQQEDSAVYLCASSSQTRTDTQYFGPGTRLTVL.

This chain uses TRBV7-9 with TRBJ2-4; 9 positions match TRBD1. The CDR3 spans 13 residues. Germline lookup yields CDR1 SEHNR and CDR2 FQNEAQ (reference sequence). V dropped 4 bases and J dropped 5; count of bases not matched to a gene: 0. CDR3 sequence: CASSWTGENIQYF. CDR3 in DNA: TGTGCCAGCAGCTGGACAGGGGAAAACATTCAGTACTTC. The full variable domain, completed using reference TRBV7-9 and TRBJ2-4, is DTGVSQNPRHKITKRGQNVTFRCDPISEHNRLYWYRQTLGQGPEFLTYFQNEAQLEKSRLLSDRFSAERPKGSFSTLEIQRTEQGDSAMYLCASSWTGENIQYFGAGTRLSVL.

CDR3 DNA: TGCGCCAGCAGCCGGAGAACAGGTTCTCCCGAGGATACGCAGTATTTT. Protein: CASSRRTGSPEDTQYF. The rearrangement joins TRBV4-3 to TRBJ2-3, with D maybe TRBD1 (5 bases). Trimming cost V 4 bases and J 6 bases, with 20 bases left between them. This CDR3 spans 16 amino acids. In germline, CDR1 is LGHNA, CDR2 YSLEER.

The rearrangement joins TRBV9 to TRBJ2-2; TRBD2 agrees at 7 bases. This CDR3 spans 15 amino acids. V lost 4 bases and J lost 4; bases outside the gene matches: 7. CDR1 and CDR2 (germline): SGDLS, YYNGEE. CDR3 nucleotide sequence: TGTGCCAGCAGCCCAACGCTAGCGGTCACCGGGGAGCTGTTTTTT. Translation: CASSPTLAVTGELFF.

In its sample, this clone was seen a few times. The gene calls are TRBV5-6 and TRBJ2-1; 13 nucleotides line up with TRBD2. Germline trimming cut 4 bases from V and 8 bases from J; bases unmatched to any gene: 9. CDR1 and CDR2 from the germline V gene are SGHDT and YYEEEE. The CDR3 is made up of 16 amino acids. The CDR3 protein is CASSLRTSGSVYEQFF. CDR3 nucleotide sequence: TGTGCCAGCAGCCTAAGGACTAGCGGGAGTGTTTATGAGCAGTTCTTC.

The chain combines TRBV2 with TRBJ2-4; weak D call: TRBD2 (6 bases). The germline V and J ends were trimmed by 5 bases and 8 bases, with 7 bases remaining between them. The CDR3 has 11 residues. CDR1 is SNHLY, CDR2 FYNNEI, per germline. The CDR3 loop reads CASSWGDIQYF. DNA of the CDR3: TGTGCCAGCAGTTGGGGGGACATTCAGTACTTC. Full variable domain (outside the CDR3, taken from reference TRBV2 and TRBJ2-4): EPEVTQTPSHQVTQMGQEVILRCVPISNHLYFYWYRQILGQKVEFLVSFYNNEISEKSEIFDDQFSVERPDGSNFTLKIRSTKLEDSAMYFCASSWGDIQYFGAGTRLSVL.

The chain uses TRBV19 and TRBJ2-1; 9 bases are shared with TRBD1. The CDR3 is 15 residues long. The germline gives CDR1 LNHDA, CDR2 SQIVND (reference sequence). V was clipped by 7 bases and J by 4 bases; unmatched bases: 8. Here the CDR3 DNA reads TGTGCCAGTACGAGGACAGGGGAGTCTTACAATGAGCAGTTCTTC. Its translation is CASTRTGESYNEQFF.

The chain has TRBV6-5 and TRBJ1-2; 10 nucleotides agree with TRBD1. Germline assignment: CDR1 MNHEY and CDR2 SVGAGI. V gave up 2 bases and J gave up 6 bases; unmatched junction bases: 6. The CDR3 is 15 residues long. The CDR3 protein is CASSYDRGRMDGYTF. CDR3 nucleotide sequence: TGTGCCAGCAGTTACGACAGGGGGCGAATGGATGGCTACACCTTC.

The J gene is TRBJ2-7, the V gene TRBV7-8; TRBD2 matches at 8 bases. This CDR3 spans 15 amino acids. From germline, CDR1 is SGHVS and CDR2 FQNEAQ. Trimming at V came to 5 bases and at J to 9 bases, leaving 15 bases not matched to a gene. The CDR3 loop is CASSPPLAGRGGQYF. The CDR3 DNA follows: TGTGCCAGCAGCCCGCCCCTAGCGGGCCGCGGGGGGCAGTACTTC. The full variable domain, its missing parts supplied by reference TRBV7-8 and TRBJ2-7, is GAGVSQSPRYKVAKRGQDVALRCDPISGHVSLFWYQQALGQGPEFLTYFQNEAQLDKSGLPSDRFFAERPEGSVSTLKIQRTQQEDSAVYLCASSPPLAGRGGQYFGPGTRLTVT.

The rearrangement joins TRBV28 to TRBJ2-7; D is perhaps TRBD1 (6 bases). The germline V gene has CDR1 MDHEN and CDR2 SYDVKM. The V end lost 3 bases, the J end lost 6 bases, and 18 bases lay between the germline ends. The CDR3 extends over 15 amino acids. The CDR3: CASSFNGQLLGEQYF. The CDR3 nucleotides are TGTGCCAGCAGTTTCAACGGACAGCTCCTAGGCGAGCAGTACTTC.

This clone came up a few times. The genes are TRBV5-6 and TRBJ2-3, with TRBD2 matching over 7 bases. The CDR3 runs 15 residues. With V trimmed by 4 bases and J by 1 base, 6 bases remained unmatched. Per germline, CDR1 SGHDT and CDR2 YYEEEE. CDR3 nucleotide sequence: TGTGCCAGCAGCCCCCTGGCGGGGGGCACAGATACGCAGTATTTT. It is translated as CASSPLAGGTDTQYF.

This clone occurred once. The chain combines TRBV4-2 with TRBJ1-2; TRBD1 agrees at 9 bases. CDR1 is LGHNA, CDR2 YNFKEQ, per germline. CDR3 length: 15 amino acids. Losses at the gene ends were 5 bases for V and 1 base for J; bases not matched to a gene: 5. The CDR3: CASSARTGDNYGYTF. The CDR3 nucleotides are TGTGCCAGCAGCGCGCGGACAGGGGATAACTATGGCTACACCTTC.

V and J are TRBV11-2 and TRBJ1-1; 10 bases align to TRBD1. CDR1 SGHAT and CDR2 FQNNGV come from the germline V gene. CDR3 size: 13 residues. V lost 1 base to trimming and J lost 11 bases; unmatched junction nucleotides: 4. This CDR3 reads CASSLATGGMAFF. CDR3 sequence (DNA): TGTGCCAGCAGCTTAGCGACAGGGGGCATGGCTTTCTTT.

The chain joins TRBV7-9 to TRBJ2-1, with D tentatively TRBD2 (6 bases). This CDR3 comprises 14 residues. V was pared by 5 bases and J by 8 bases, with 16 bases between. Germline values: CDR1 SEHNR, CDR2 FQNEAQ (reference sequence). This CDR3 is CASSPGFGSYEQFF. The CDR3 region has the DNA TGTGCCAGCAGCCCAGGTTTCGGGAGTTATGAGCAGTTCTTC.